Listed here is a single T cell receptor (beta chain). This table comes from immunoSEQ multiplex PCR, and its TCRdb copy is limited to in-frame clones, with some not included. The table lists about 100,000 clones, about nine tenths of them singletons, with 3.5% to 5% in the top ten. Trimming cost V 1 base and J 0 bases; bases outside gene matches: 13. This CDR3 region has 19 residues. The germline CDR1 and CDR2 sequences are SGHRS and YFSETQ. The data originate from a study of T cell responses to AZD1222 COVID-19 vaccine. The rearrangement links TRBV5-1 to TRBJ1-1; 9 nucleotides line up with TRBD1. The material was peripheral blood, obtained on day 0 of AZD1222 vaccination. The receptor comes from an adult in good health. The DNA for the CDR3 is TGCGCCAGCAGCTTGCTGCATGAACAGGGGGCACTCATGAACACTGAAGCTTTCTTT. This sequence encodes CASSLLHEQGALMNTEAFF.